Following are 14 T cell receptor beta chains from one sample sequenced in a study of tumor and adjacent non-tumor tissue in lung cancer. TCRbeta libraries were built with three rounds of nested PCR, modified from ARM-PCR. TCRdb itself ran the multiplex PCR reads through MiXCR, one entry per CDR3 protein. The repertoire has about 60,000 distinct CDR3 sequences, roughly two thirds of them found once; the top ten carry about 32%. RNA was extracted from bulk tissue without any cell sorting. Distant lung tissue was collected more than 3 cm away from the tumor edge. The sequencing input was distant non-tumor lung tissue. The receptor set was obtained from a man aged 70-80 years with non-small cell lung cancer.

Note on this clonotype: One end of the junction is discordant with germline, which a read error may explain. The chain carries TRBV4-1 and TRBJ2-2; 9 positions agree with TRBD2. CDR1 MGHRA and CDR2 YSYEKL come from the germline V gene. The CDR3 consists of 16 residues. The CDR3 here is CASSLEREAYTGGLFF. CDR3 sequence (DNA): TGCGCCAGCAGCCTCGAGCGGGAGGCCTACACTGGGGGGCTGTTTTTT.

Regarding this clonotype: This may arise from a read error, as a much more abundant clone is one base away. Since the CDR3 does not end with the conserved phenylalanine or tryptophan, this likely comes from a read error. The V gene is TRBV20-1, the J gene TRBJ1-1; D possibly corresponds to TRBD1 (5 bases). V was clipped by 4 bases and J by 6 bases, with 18 bases between them. Per germline, CDR1 DFQATT and CDR2 SNEGSKA (reference sequence). The CDR3 is made up of 14 amino acids. CDR3 nucleotide sequence: TGCAGTGCTAAGGGGAATGGAGCGTGGGCTGAAGCTTTCTCT. As protein: CSAKGNGAWAEAFS.

In regard to this clonotype: A junction boundary mismatches the germline segment, possibly from a read error. The CDR3 sequence: CASSNAAEAIF. DNA of the CDR3: TGTGCCAGCAGCAACGCCGCTGAAGCCATCTTT. V gene TRBV6-2 or TRBV6-3 combines with J gene TRBJ1-1; D ambiguous. The CDR3 consists of 11 residues. Germline V lookup: CDR1 MNHEY, CDR2 SVGEGT.

Worth noting for this clonotype: A clone one base away is much larger, so this may be a read error. This sequence joins TRBV5-5 and TRBJ2-5; D gene ambiguous. V was clipped by 1 base and J by 2 bases, with 9 bases between them. The CDR3 contains 14 residues. Per the germline V gene, CDR1 is SGHKS and CDR2 is YYEKEE (reference sequence). The CDR3 protein is CASSLRVDQETQYF. CDR3 coding DNA: TGTGCCAGCAGCTTGAGAGTCGATCAAGAGACCCAGTACTTC.

The chain joins TRBV29-1 to TRBJ2-1; no definite D call. The CDR3 loop spans 16 amino acids. Germline V gives CDR1 SQVTM, CDR2 ANQGSEA. Trimming took 1 base from V and 0 from J, leaving 13 bases between them. The CDR3 sequence: CSVEGPERSSYNEQFF. The CDR3 DNA is TGCAGCGTTGAAGGCCCTGAGAGAAGCTCCTACAATGAGCAGTTCTTC.

Of note for this clonotype: The junction departs from the called germline gene at one end, perhaps through a read error. The chain carries TRBV12-3 or TRBV12-4 and TRBJ2-3; 8 positions match TRBD2. This CDR3 is built from 13 residues. In DNA form, the CDR3 reads TGTGCCAGCATTAGGACTAGCCTGGATAAGCAGTATTTT. Amino acid sequence: CASIRTSLDKQYF.

Notes on this clonotype: It may be a read error: a sequence one base away is much more abundant. The chain links TRBV6-5 to TRBJ2-1; D perhaps matches TRBD2 (6 bases). This CDR3 has 14 residues. V dropped 2 bases and J dropped 6 bases, with 11 bases sitting between them. Germline CDR1 reads MNHEY; CDR2 reads SVGAGI. The CDR3: CASSYGISGNEQFF. The DNA of the CDR3 is TGTGCCAGCAGTTACGGGATTAGCGGCAATGAGCAGTTCTTC.

A note on this clonotype: An end of the junction does not agree with germline; a read error may underlie this. The J gene is TRBJ2-3, the V gene TRBV29-1, with 8 positions matching TRBD2. This CDR3 has 14 residues. CDR1 is SQVTM, CDR2 ANQGSEA, per germline. CDR3 protein: CSVFGTSFPGTQYF. In DNA form, the CDR3 reads TGCAGCGTTTTTGGGACTAGTTTTCCAGGTACGCAGTACTTT.

On this clonotype itself: One junction end disagrees with the germline gene, perhaps due to a read error. The V call is TRBV11-2, the J call TRBJ2-1, with a weak D call TRBD1 (5 bases). CDR1 SGHAT and CDR2 FQNNGV come from the germline V gene. CDR3 length: 12 residues. The CDR3 is CACSLQDYNGFF. The CDR3 DNA reads as TGTGCCTGCAGCTTACAGGATTACAACGGGTTCTTC.

A single count supports this clonotype. Its ends do not fully match the called genes, so a read error is possible. Here the CDR3 DNA reads TGCAGCGATGAAGGTCAGGGAATCACAGGTACGCAGTATTTT. It yields the protein CSDEGQGITGTQYF. The J gene is TRBJ2-3, the V gene TRBV29-1; D may be TRBD1 (5 bases). The CDR3 loop spans 14 amino acids. Germline V CDR1 and CDR2: SQVTM, ANQGSEA.

This chain uses TRBV6-5 with TRBJ2-3; D gene ambiguous. Germline V lookup: CDR1 MNHEY, CDR2 SVGAGI. The germline V and J ends were trimmed by 0 bases and 4 bases, with 14 bases remaining between them. The CDR3 has 16 residues. As DNA, the CDR3 is TGTGCCAGCAGTTACTCGAGTCCCCCCGGCTCAGATACGCAGTATTTT. As protein: CASSYSSPPGSDTQYF.

Remarks on this clonotype: A read error is possible here, since a much larger clone lies one base away. CDR3 in DNA: TGTGCCAGCAGTGCACAGGGGGCGGGGGCCATCGTCCTGACTTTC. Amino acid sequence: CASSAQGAGAIVLTF. The rearrangement links TRBV6-1 to TRBJ2-6, with 9 bases fitting TRBD1. Per germline, CDR1 MNHNS and CDR2 SASEGT. The CDR3 is made up of 15 amino acids.

Notes on this clonotype: Possible read error: a much larger clone is one base away. The J gene is TRBJ2-5, the V gene TRBV5-4, with TRBD2 identical over 9 bases. The CDR3 is 15 residues long. Trimming took 4 bases from V and 5 from J; bases not matched to a gene: 9. Germline V gene data show CDR1 as SGHNT and CDR2 as YYREEE (reference sequence). The CDR3 protein is CASSLSGGIGETQYF. The CDR3 DNA sequence: TGTGCCAGCAGCCTTAGCGGGGGCATTGGGGAGACCCAGTACTTC.

Points on this clonotype: One end of the junction is discordant with germline, which a read error may explain. J is TRBJ2-2 and V is TRBV5-4; D is unclear. In germline, CDR1 is SGHNT, CDR2 YYREEE (reference sequence). This CDR3 comprises 12 residues. CDR3 nucleotide sequence: TGCCCCAGCAGCATATCCGCCGGGGAGCTGTTTTTT. Its protein product is CPSSISAGELFF.